Listed below are T cell receptor beta chains from one sample, sequenced in a study of blood T cell repertoires in COVID-19. Sequencing used immunoSEQ multiplex PCR; TCRdb keeps in-frame clones, though not all of them. The table records about 150,000 clones, about 90% of them present only once. The specimen was peripheral blood. The receptors originated from a woman in her sixties with active or convalescent COVID-19. Each CDR3 is given with its conserved first and last residue. The D gene is left open where the match is weak. Clone size is shown for a subset of rows, as once, few, many or a class of expanded clone.

-	TRBJ2-1	TRBV5-1	-	TGCGCCAGCAGCTTAGAAGGGGGGGACAATGAGCAGTTCTTC	CASSLEGGDNEQFF
-	TRBJ2-2	TRBV10-3	-	TGTGCCATCAGTGATCGGGACTTAAACACCGGGGAGCTGTTTTTT	CAISDRDLNTGELFF
-	TRBJ1-2	TRBV27	-	TGTGCCAGCACCACTTCAGGCTATGGCTACACCTTC	CASTTSGYGYTF
-	TRBJ2-3	TRBV19	once	TGTGCCAGTAGTCCCTCTATCCCTCCTGATACGCAGTATTTT	CASSPSIPPDTQYF
-	TRBJ2-3	TRBV29-1	once	TGCAGCGTTGAAGTAAGCACAGATACGCAGTATTTT	CSVEVSTDTQYF
-	TRBJ1-2	TRBV15	-	TGTGCCACCAGCAGAGACAGGGGATATGGCTACACCTTC	CATSRDRGYGYTF
TRBD1	TRBJ2-7	TRBV6-5	-	TGTGCCAGCAGTTACGACAGGGCTCGCTACGAGCAGTACTTC	CASSYDRARYEQYF
-	TRBJ1-2	TRBV6-5	-	TGTGCCAGCACCCCAGGGGCAGGTTTCTATGGCTACACCTTC	CASTPGAGFYGYTF
TRBD2	TRBJ2-1	TRBV27	few	TGTGCCAGCAGTTTAAAAGGTGGTCCGGGGGGCTCCTACAATGAGCAGTTCTTC	CASSLKGGPGGSYNEQFF
TRBD1	TRBJ2-3	TRBV18	-	TGTGCCAGCTCACCGGCACAGGGGGCCGATACGCAGTATTTT	CASSPAQGADTQYF
-	TRBJ1-2	TRBV7-3	-	TGTGCCAGCAGCATAGGACAGTCCGATGGCTACACCTTC	CASSIGQSDGYTF
TRBD2	TRBJ2-3	TRBV11-2	-	TGTGCCAGCAGCTTACTAGCGGGGGGCAACACAGATACGCAGTATTTT	CASSLLAGGNTDTQYF
TRBD1	TRBJ2-2	TRBV4-3	-	TGCGCCAGCAGCCAAGAAACCGGGACAGGGAGCACCGGGGAGCTGTTTTTT	CASSQETGTGSTGELFF
TRBD1	TRBJ2-7	TRBV10-2	-	TGCGCCAGCAGTGAGTCGGGGACAGGGTACTTC	CASSESGTGYF
TRBD2	TRBJ2-1	TRBV3-1/TRBV3-2	-	TGTGCCAGCAGCCTCTCTAGCGGGGGGGCCTCTGAGCAGTTCTTC	CASSLSSGGASEQFF
-	TRBJ1-1	TRBV4-3	-	TGCGCCAGCAGCCAAGACACGCAGCGCACTGAAGCTTTCTTT	CASSQDTQRTEAFF
-	TRBJ2-1	TRBV4-1	-	TGCGCCAGCAGCCAAGCTCTGCAGTTCTGGCAGTTCTTC	CASSQALQFWQFF
-	TRBJ1-6	TRBV6-5	-	TGTGCCAGCAGCCTAACACAAGGGGAGGATTCACCCCTCCACTTT	CASSLTQGEDSPLHF
TRBD2	TRBJ2-5	TRBV5-1	-	TGCGCCAGCAGTCCCCGGACTAGCGGGGCTCAAGAGACCCAGTACTTC	CASSPRTSGAQETQYF
TRBD2	TRBJ2-7	TRBV7-9	few	TGTGCCAGCAGCCGACCAGGGGCGGGGGGGTCCTACGAGCAGTACTTC	CASSRPGAGGSYEQYF
TRBD1	TRBJ2-5	TRBV7-2	few	TGTGCCAGCAGCCCTGGGACAGCCCAAGAGACCCAGTACTTC	CASSPGTAQETQYF
-	TRBJ1-1	TRBV25-1	-	TGTGCCAGCAGGAACACAGGGCAGAACACTGAAGCTTTCTTT	CASRNTGQNTEAFF
-	TRBJ1-2	TRBV9	-	TGTGCCAGCAGCCCGAGTGGGGACTTAAGGGGCTATGGCTACACCTTC	CASSPSGDLRGYGYTF
TRBD1	TRBJ1-1	TRBV6-1	-	TGTGCCAGCAGTGACCTGGGACAGGGGGCGTGGACTGAAGCTTTCTTT	CASSDLGQGAWTEAFF
TRBD2	TRBJ2-7	TRBV6-2/TRBV6-3	few	TGTGCCAGCAGTCCCCAACTACCTAGCGGGGGGGCCTCCGAGCAGTACTTC	CASSPQLPSGGASEQYF
-	TRBJ1-1	TRBV7-9	-	TGTGCCAGCAGCCCATGGGGAGGATTGAACACTGAAGCTTTCTTT	CASSPWGGLNTEAFF
-	TRBJ1-1	TRBV18	-	TGTGCCAGCTCACCATCAGGGAAAGGCACTGAAGCTTTCTTT	CASSPSGKGTEAFF
-	TRBJ1-2	TRBV4-3	-	TGCGCCAGCAGCCAAGAGTATGCTAACTATGGCTACACCTTC	CASSQEYANYGYTF
-	TRBJ1-1	TRBV11-2	-	TGTGCCAGCAGCCCAGGGTTTGGAGCTTTCTTT	CASSPGFGAFF
-	TRBJ1-3	TRBV4-3	-	TGCGCCAGCAGCCAAGTGGGCGCTTGGGGAAACACCATATATTTT	CASSQVGAWGNTIYF
TRBD1	TRBJ2-3	TRBV10-3	few	TGTGCCATCAGTGAATCACAGGGGAACACAGATACGCAGTATTTT	CAISESQGNTDTQYF
-	TRBJ1-1	TRBV12-3/TRBV12-4	-	TGTGCCAGCAGTCCCGGACAGACTGAAGCTTTCTTT	CASSPGQTEAFF
TRBD2	TRBJ2-5	TRBV4-3	-	TGCGCCAGCAGCCAGGGACTATTAGAGACCCAGTACTTC	CASSQGLLETQYF
TRBD1	TRBJ2-2	TRBV5-1	-	TGCGCCAGCAGCATCGGGACAGCGAACACCGGGGAGCTGTTTTTT	CASSIGTANTGELFF
-	TRBJ1-5	TRBV25-1	-	TGTGCCAGCAGTGAAGGTCTAAACAGTCAGCCCCAGCATTTT	CASSEGLNSQPQHF
-	TRBJ2-2	TRBV12-3/TRBV12-4	once	TGTGCCAGCAGTTTTCTGAGCGCCGGGGAGCTGTTTTTT	CASSFLSAGELFF
TRBD1	TRBJ2-3	TRBV24-1	-	TGTGCCACCAGTGCCGGGACAGGGGGCACAGATACGCAGTATTTT	CATSAGTGGTDTQYF